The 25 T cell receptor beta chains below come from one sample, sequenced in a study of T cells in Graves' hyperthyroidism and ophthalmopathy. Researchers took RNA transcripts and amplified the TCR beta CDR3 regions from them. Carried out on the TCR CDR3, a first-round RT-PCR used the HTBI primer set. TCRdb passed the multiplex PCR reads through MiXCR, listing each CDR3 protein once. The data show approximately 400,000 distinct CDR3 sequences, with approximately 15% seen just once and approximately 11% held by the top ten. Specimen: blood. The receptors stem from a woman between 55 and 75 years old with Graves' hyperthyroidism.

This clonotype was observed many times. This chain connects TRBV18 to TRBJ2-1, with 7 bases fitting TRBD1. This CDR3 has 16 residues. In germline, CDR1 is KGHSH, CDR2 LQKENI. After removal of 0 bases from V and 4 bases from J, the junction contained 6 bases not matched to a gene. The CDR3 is CASSPPNRGSYNEQFF. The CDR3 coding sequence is TGTGCCAGCTCACCACCGAACAGGGGATCGTACAATGAGCAGTTCTTC.

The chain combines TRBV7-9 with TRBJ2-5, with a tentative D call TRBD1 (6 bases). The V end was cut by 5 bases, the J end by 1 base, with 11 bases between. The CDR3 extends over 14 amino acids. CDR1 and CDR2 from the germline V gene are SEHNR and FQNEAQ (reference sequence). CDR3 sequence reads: CASSPWTAQETQYF. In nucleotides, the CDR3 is TGTGCCAGCAGCCCTTGGACAGCCCAAGAGACCCAGTACTTC. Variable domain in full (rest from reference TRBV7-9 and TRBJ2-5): DTGVSQNPRHKITKRGQNVTFRCDPISEHNRLYWYRQTLGQGPEFLTYFQNEAQLEKSRLLSDRFSAERPKGSFSTLEIQRTEQGDSAMYLCASSPWTAQETQYFGPGTRLLVL.

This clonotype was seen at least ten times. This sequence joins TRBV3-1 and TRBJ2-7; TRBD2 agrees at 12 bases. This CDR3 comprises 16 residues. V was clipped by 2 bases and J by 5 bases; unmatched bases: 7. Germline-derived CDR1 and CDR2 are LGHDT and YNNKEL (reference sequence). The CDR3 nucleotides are TGTGCCAGCAGCCAACCCGAGACTAGCGGGAGCCACGAGCAGTACTTC. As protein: CASSQPETSGSHEQYF.

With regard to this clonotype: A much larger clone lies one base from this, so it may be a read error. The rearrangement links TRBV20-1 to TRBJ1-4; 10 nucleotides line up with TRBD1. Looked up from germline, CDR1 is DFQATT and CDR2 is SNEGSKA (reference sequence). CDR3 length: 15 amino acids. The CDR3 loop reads CGACSGTGVAEKLFF. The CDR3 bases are TGCGGTGCTTGTTCCGGGACAGGGGTGGCTGAAAAACTGTTTTTT.

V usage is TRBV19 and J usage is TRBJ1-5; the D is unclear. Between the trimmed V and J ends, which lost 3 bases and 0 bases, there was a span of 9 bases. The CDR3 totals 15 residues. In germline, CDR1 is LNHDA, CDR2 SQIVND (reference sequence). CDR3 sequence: CASSIGRNSNQPQHF. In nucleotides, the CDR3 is TGTGCCAGTAGTATTGGGAGAAATAGCAATCAGCCCCAGCATTTT. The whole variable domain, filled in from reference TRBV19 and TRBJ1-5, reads DGGITQSPKYLFRKEGQNVTLSCEQNLNHDAMYWYRQDPGQGLRLIYYSQIVNDFQKGDIAEGYSVSREKKESFPLTVTSAQKNPTAFYLCASSIGRNSNQPQHFGDGTRLSIL.

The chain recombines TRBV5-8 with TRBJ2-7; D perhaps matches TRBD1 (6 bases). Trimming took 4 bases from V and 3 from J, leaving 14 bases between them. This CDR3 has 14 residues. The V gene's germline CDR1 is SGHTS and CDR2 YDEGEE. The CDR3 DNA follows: TGTGCCAGCAGCCCCCGACAGGCGAGCTACGAGCAGTACTTC. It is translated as CASSPRQASYEQYF.

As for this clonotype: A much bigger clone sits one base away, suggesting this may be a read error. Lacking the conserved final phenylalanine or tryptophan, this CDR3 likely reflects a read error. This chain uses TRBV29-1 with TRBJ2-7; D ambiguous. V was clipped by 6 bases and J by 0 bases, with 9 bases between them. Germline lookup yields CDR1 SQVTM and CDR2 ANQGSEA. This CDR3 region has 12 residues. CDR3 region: CSVSGPSYEQYS. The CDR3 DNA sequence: TGCAGCGTGTCCGGGCCCTCCTACGAGCAGTACTCC.

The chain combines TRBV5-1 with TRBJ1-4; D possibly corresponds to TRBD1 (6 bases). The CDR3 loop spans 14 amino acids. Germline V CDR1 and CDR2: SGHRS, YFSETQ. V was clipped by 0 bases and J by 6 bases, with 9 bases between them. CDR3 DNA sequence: TGCGCCAGCAGCTTGGGGACAGCCCATGAAAAACTGTTTTTT. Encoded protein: CASSLGTAHEKLFF.

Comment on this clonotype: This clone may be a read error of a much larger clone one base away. In DNA form, the CDR3 reads TGCAGCGTTGAAGATGGGGGGAGCCCCTACAATGAGCAGTTCTTC. Amino acids: CSVEDGGSPYNEQFF. V and J are TRBV29-1 and TRBJ2-1; D is possibly TRBD2 (6 bases). V was clipped by 0 bases and J by 2 bases, with 11 bases between them. The CDR3 totals 15 residues. CDR1 and CDR2 from the germline V gene are SQVTM and ANQGSEA.

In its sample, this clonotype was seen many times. CDR3 residues: CASGRNGYTDTQYF. The CDR3 nucleotides are TGTGCCAGCGGTCGTAACGGTTACACAGATACGCAGTATTTT. The chain employs TRBV28 and TRBJ2-3; no clear D gene. This CDR3 is 14 amino acids long. The germline V gene has CDR1 MDHEN and CDR2 SYDVKM. V shed 8 bases and J shed 2 bases, with 14 bases lying between them.

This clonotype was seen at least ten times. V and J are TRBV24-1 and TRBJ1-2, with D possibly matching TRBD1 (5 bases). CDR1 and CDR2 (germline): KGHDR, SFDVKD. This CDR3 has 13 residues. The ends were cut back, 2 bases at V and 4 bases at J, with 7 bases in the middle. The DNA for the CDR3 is TGTGCCACCAGTGATTCGACAGTCTATGGCTACACCTTC. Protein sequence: CATSDSTVYGYTF.

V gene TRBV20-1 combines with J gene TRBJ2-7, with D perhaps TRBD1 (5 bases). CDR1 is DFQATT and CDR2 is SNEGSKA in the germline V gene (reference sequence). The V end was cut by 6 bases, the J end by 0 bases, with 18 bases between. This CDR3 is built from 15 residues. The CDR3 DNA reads TGCAGTGCACCCGAAGTGAGTCAGGGCTCCTACGAGCAGTACTTC. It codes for CSAPEVSQGSYEQYF.

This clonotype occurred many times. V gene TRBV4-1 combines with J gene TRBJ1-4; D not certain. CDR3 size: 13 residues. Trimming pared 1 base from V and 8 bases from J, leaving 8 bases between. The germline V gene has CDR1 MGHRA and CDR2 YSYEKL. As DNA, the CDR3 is TGCGCCAGCAGCCAAGCCCCTCGGGAAAAACTGTTTTTT. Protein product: CASSQAPREKLFF.

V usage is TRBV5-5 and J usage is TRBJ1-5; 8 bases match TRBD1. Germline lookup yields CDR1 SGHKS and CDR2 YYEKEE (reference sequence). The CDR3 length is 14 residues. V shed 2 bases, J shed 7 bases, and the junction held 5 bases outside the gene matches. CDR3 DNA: TGTGCCAGCAGCTTTGACAGGGGACGCCAGCCCCAGCATTTT. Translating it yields CASSFDRGRQPQHF.

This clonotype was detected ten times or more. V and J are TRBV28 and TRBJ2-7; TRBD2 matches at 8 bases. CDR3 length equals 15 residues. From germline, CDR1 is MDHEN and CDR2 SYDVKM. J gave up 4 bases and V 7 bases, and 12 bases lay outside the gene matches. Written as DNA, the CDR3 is TGTGCCAGCATTGACAGCGGGACTAGACTTTACGAGCAGTACTTC. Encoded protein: CASIDSGTRLYEQYF.

CDR3 residues: CASNAGLGETQYF. CDR3 nucleotide sequence: TGTGCCTCTAACGCAGGGTTGGGTGAGACCCAGTACTTC. The chain couples TRBV10-3 to TRBJ2-5, with D perhaps matching TRBD1 (5 bases). The CDR3 loop spans 13 amino acids. Germline loops: CDR1 ENHRY, CDR2 SYGVKD. Deletions cut 11 bases from V and 5 bases from J, with 18 bases between.

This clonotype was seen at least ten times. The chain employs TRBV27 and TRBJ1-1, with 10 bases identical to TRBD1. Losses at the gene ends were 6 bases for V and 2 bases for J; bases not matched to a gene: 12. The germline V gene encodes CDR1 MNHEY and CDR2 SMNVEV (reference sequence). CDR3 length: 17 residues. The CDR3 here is CASRSAGTGVLNTEAFF. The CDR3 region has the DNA TGTGCCAGCAGGTCTGCCGGGACAGGGGTACTAAACACTGAAGCTTTCTTT.

Here the CDR3 DNA reads TGCGCCAGCAGCTTGGAAGGACTAGCGGGAGGGCCTAATGAGCAGTTCTTC. Its protein is CASSLEGLAGGPNEQFF. The rearrangement links TRBV5-1 to TRBJ2-1; 15 bases fit TRBD2. V dropped 0 bases and J dropped 7; count of bases not matched to a gene: 5. CDR3 length equals 17 residues. The germline gives CDR1 SGHRS, CDR2 YFSETQ.

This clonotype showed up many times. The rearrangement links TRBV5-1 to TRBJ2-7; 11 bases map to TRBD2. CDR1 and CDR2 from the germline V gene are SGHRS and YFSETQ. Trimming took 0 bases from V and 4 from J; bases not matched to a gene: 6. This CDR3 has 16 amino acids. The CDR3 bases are TGCGCCAGCAGCTTGGCCGGTCTAGCGGGAGGTTACGAGCAGTACTTC. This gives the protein CASSLAGLAGGYEQYF. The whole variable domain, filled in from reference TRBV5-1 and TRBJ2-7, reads KAGVTQTPRYLIKTRGQQVTLSCSPISGHRSVSWYQQTPGQGLQFLFEYFSETQRNKGNFPGRFSGRQFSNSRSEMNVSTLELGDSALYLCASSLAGLAGGYEQYFGPGTRLTVT.

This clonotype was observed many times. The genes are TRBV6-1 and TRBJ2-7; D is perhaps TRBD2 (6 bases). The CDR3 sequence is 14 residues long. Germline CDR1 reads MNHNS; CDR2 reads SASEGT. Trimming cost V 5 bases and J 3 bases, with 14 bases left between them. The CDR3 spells CASSYIGGNYEQYF. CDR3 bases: TGTGCCAGCAGTTACATCGGCGGGAACTACGAGCAGTACTTC.

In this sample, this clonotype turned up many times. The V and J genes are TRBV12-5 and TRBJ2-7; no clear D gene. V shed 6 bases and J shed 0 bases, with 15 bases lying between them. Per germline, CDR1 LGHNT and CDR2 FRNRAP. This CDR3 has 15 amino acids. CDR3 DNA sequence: TGTGCTAGTGGCACGGGTGCCCTCTCCTCCTACGAGCAGTACTTC. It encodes CASGTGALSSYEQYF. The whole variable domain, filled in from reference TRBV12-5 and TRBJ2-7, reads DARVTQTPRHKVTEMGQEVTMRCQPILGHNTVFWYRQTMMQGLELLAYFRNRAPLDDSGMPKDRFSAEMPDATLATLKIQPSEPRDSAVYFCASGTGALSSYEQYFGPGTRLTVT.

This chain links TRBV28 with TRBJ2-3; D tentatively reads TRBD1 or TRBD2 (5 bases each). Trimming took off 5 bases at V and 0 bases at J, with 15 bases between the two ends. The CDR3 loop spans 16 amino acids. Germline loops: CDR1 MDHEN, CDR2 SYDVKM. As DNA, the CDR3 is TGTGCCAGCAGTGGGCCGGGGCAGAAGAGCACAGATACGCAGTATTTT. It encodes CASSGPGQKSTDTQYF.

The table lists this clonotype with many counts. The CDR3 reads CASSRLDSPSYEQYF. CDR3 nucleotides: TGTGCCAGTTCACGGTTGGACTCCCCCTCCTACGAGCAGTACTTC. This chain joins TRBV6-1 and TRBJ2-7; TRBD2 is a possible D gene (5 bases). The ends were cut back, 9 bases at V and 0 bases at J, with 18 bases in the middle. The CDR3 loop spans 15 amino acids. Per the germline V gene, CDR1 is MNHNS and CDR2 is SASEGT.

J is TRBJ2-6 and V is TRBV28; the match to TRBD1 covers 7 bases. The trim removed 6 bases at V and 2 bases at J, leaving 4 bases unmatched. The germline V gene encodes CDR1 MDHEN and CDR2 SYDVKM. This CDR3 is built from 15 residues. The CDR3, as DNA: TGTGCCAGCAGAAGAACAGGGGCTGGGGCCAACGTCCTGACTTTC. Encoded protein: CASRRTGAGANVLTF.

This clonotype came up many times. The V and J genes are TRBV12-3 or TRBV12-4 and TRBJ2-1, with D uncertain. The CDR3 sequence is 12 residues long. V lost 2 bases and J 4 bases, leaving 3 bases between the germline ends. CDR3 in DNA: TGTGCCAGCAGTTTATGGTACAATGAGCAGTTCTTC. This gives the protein CASSLWYNEQFF.